This entry is about one T cell receptor beta chain. Trimming stripped 8 bases from V and 7 bases from J, with 15 bases between. The CDR3 sequence is 13 residues long. Germline V CDR1 and CDR2: SEHNR, FQNEAQ (reference sequence). Using immunoSEQ multiplex PCR, the repertoire was profiled, and TCRdb retains in-frame clones only, with some absent. This table holds around 300,000 clones, roughly 90% found once. Cohort 3 recovery required two negative PCRs, clearance, or symptom resolution. This sample is drawn from a study of blood T cell repertoires in COVID-19. Sequenced sample: PBMCs or T cells enriched from blood (not recorded which). The V and J genes are TRBV7-9 and TRBJ2-1; weak D call: TRBD1 (6 bases). This clonotype originated in a woman aged 55 to 70 who had recovered from COVID-19. The CDR3 DNA follows: TGTGCCAGCGGAGTATTGGGGGCAAATGAGCAGTTCTTC. Protein: CASGVLGANEQFF. Based on the CDR3 plus reference TRBV7-9 and TRBJ2-1, the full variable domain is DTGVSQNPRHKITKRGQNVTFRCDPISEHNRLYWYRQTLGQGPEFLTYFQNEAQLEKSRLLSDRFSAERPKGSFSTLEIQRTEQGDSAMYLCASGVLGANEQFFGPGTRLTVL.